In its sample, the clone carrying this T cell receptor beta chain was seen once. Trimming took off 0 bases at V and 7 bases at J, with 11 bases between the two ends. Germline CDR1 and CDR2: SGHRS and YFSETQ. CDR3 size: 14 residues. Measured with immunoSEQ multiplex PCR; TCRdb has only the in-frame clones, and not every one. The profile shows 150,000 to 200,000 clones, roughly 90% of them singletons. The sample is drawn from a study of blood T cell repertoires in COVID-19. This sequence joins TRBV5-1 and TRBJ1-5, with D hard to call. The receptor was derived from a man in his 70s with active or convalescent COVID-19. Sequencing was performed on peripheral blood. The CDR3 DNA reads as TGCGCCAGCAGCTTGGACCGGGGTTCACAGCCCCAGCATTTT. Its translation: CASSLDRGSQPQHF.